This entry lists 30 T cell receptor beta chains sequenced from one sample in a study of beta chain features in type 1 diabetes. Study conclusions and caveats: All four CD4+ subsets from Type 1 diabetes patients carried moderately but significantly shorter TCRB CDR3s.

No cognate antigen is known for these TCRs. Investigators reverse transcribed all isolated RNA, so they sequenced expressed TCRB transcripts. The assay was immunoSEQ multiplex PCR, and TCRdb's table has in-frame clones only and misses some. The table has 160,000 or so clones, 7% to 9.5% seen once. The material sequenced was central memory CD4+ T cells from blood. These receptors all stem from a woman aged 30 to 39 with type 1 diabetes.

The CDR3 bases are TGTGCCAGCATACGTCAGACGAACACCGGGGAGCTGTTTTTT. This codes for CASIRQTNTGELFF. The J gene is TRBJ2-2, the V gene TRBV2; D unresolved. V lost 7 bases to trimming and J lost 0 bases, with 9 bases between them. This CDR3 contains 14 residues. From germline, CDR1 is SNHLY and CDR2 FYNNEI. The variable domain in full, with the rest retrieved from reference TRBV2 and TRBJ2-2, is EPEVTQTPSHQVTQMGQEVILRCVPISNHLYFYWYRQILGQKVEFLVSFYNNEISEKSEIFDDQFSVERPDGSNFTLKIRSTKLEDSAMYFCASIRQTNTGELFFGEGSRLTVL.

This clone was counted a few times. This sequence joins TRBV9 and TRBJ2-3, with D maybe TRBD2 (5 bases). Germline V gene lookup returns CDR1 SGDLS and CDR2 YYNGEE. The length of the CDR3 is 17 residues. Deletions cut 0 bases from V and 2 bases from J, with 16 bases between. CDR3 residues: CASSVDGADGVTDTQYF. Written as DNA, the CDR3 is TGTGCCAGCAGCGTAGACGGAGCGGACGGTGTCACAGATACGCAGTATTTT.

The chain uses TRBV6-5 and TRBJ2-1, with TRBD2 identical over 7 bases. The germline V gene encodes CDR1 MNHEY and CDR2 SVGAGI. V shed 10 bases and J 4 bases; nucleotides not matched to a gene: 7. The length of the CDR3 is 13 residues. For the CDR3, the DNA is TGTGCCATCAAGGGACTACTATACAATGAGCAGTTCTTC. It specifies CAIKGLLYNEQFF.

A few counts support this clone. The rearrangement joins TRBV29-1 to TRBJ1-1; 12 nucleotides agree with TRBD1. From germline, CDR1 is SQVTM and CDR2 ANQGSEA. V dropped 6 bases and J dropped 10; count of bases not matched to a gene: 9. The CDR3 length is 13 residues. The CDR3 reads CSVGTGGGRVAFF. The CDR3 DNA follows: TGCAGCGTCGGGACAGGGGGCGGTAGGGTAGCTTTCTTT.

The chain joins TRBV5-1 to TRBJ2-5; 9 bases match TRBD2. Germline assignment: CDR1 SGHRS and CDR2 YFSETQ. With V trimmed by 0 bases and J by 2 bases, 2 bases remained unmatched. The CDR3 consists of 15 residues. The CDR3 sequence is CASSLVAGVQETQYF. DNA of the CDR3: TGCGCCAGCAGCTTGGTAGCGGGAGTTCAAGAGACCCAGTACTTC.

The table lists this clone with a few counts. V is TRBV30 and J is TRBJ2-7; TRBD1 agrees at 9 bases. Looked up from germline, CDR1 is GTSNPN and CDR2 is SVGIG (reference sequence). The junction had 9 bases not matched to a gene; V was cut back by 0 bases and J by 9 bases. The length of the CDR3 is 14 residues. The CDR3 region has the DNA TGTGCCTGGAGTGTGGTCGGGACAGGGACAGGGCAGTACTTC. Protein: CAWSVVGTGTGQYF.

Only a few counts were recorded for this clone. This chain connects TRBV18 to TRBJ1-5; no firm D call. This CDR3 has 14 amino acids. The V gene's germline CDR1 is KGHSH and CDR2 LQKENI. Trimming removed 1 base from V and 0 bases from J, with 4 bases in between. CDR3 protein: CASSPLGSNQPQHF. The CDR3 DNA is TGTGCCAGCTCACCACTCGGTAGCAATCAGCCCCAGCATTTT.

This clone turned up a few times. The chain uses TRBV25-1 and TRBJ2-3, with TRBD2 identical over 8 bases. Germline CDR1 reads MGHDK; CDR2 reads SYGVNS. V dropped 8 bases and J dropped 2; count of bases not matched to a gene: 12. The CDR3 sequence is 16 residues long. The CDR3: CASPVPAGDHTDTQYF. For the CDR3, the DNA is TGTGCCAGCCCGGTCCCAGCGGGAGACCACACAGATACGCAGTATTTT.

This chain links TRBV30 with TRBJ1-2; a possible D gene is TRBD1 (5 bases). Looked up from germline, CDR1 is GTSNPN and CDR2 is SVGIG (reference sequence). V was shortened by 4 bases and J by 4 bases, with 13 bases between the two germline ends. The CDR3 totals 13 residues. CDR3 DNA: TGTGCCTGGAATGGGGGGTACGGCTATGGCTACACCTTC. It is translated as CAWNGGYGYGYTF.

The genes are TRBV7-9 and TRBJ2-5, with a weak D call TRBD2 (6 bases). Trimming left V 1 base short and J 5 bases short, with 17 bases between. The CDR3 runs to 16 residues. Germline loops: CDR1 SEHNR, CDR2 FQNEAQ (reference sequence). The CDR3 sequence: CASSLDGRGSYETQYF. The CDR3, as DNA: TGTGCCAGCAGCTTAGACGGGAGAGGGTCTTATGAGACCCAGTACTTC.

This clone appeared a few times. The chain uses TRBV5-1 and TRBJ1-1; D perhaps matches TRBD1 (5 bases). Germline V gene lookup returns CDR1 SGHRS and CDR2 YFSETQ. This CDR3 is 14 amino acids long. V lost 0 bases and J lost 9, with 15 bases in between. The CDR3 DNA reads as TGCGCCAGCAGCTTGGAGGAGGGGACCATTAAAGCTTTCTTT. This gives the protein CASSLEEGTIKAFF.

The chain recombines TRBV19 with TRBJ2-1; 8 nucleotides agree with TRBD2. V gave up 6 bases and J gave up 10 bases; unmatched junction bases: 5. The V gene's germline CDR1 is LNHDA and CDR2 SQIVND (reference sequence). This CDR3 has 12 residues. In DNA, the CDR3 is TGTGCCAGTAGCCCCACTAGCGGAGAGCAGTTCTTC. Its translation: CASSPTSGEQFF.

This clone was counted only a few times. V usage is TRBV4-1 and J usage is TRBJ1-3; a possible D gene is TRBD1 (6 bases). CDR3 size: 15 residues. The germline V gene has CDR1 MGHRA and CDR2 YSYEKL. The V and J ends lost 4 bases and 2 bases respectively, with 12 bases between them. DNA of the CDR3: TGCGCCAGCAGCCTACCCGGGACACCTGGAAACACCATATATTTT. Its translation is CASSLPGTPGNTIYF.

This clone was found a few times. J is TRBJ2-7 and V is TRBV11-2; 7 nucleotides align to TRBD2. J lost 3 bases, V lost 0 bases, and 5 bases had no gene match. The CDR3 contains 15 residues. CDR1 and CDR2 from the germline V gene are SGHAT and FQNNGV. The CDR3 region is CASSLDGLGYYEQYF. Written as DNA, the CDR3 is TGTGCCAGCAGCTTAGATGGACTAGGCTACTACGAGCAGTACTTC.

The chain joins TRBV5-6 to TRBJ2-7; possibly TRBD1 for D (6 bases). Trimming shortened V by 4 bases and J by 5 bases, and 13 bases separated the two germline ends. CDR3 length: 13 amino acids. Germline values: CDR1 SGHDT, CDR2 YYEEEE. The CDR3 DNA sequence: TGTGCCAGCAGCCCACAGGGTTCCGACGAGCAGTACTTC. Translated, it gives CASSPQGSDEQYF.

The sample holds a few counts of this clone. CDR3 nucleotide sequence: TGTGCCAGTAGCGGGACAGGGCCCTACGAGCAGTACTTC. It is translated as CASSGTGPYEQYF. The J gene is TRBJ2-7, the V gene TRBV19; 9 bases are a match to TRBD1. Germline V gene lookup returns CDR1 LNHDA and CDR2 SQIVND (reference sequence). CDR3 length: 13 amino acids. With V trimmed by 6 bases and J by 2 bases, 2 bases remained unmatched.

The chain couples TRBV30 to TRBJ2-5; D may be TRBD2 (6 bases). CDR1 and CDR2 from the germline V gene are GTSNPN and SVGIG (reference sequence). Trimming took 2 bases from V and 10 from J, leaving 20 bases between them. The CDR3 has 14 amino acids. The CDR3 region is CAWSPDPGASIQYF. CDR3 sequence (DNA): TGTGCCTGGAGTCCTGACCCGGGAGCGTCGATCCAGTACTTC.

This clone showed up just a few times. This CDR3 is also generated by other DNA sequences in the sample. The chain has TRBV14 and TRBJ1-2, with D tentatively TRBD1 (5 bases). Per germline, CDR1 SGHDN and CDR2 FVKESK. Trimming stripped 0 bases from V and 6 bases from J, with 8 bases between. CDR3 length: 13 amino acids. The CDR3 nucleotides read TGTGCCAGCAGCCAAGATTGGGGCGATGGCTACACCTTC. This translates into CASSQDWGDGYTF. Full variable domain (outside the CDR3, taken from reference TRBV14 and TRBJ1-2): EAGVTQFPSHSVIEKGQTVTLRCDPISGHDNLYWYRRVMGKEIKFLLHFVKESKQDESGMPNNRFLAERTGGTYSTLKVQPAELEDSGVYFCASSQDWGDGYTFGSGTRLTVV.

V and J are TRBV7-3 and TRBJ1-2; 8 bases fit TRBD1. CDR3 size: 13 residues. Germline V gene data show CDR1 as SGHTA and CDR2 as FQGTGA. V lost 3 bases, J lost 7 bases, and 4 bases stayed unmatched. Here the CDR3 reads CASSFWDRRGYTF. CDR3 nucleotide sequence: TGTGCCAGCAGCTTTTGGGACAGGCGTGGCTACACCTTC.

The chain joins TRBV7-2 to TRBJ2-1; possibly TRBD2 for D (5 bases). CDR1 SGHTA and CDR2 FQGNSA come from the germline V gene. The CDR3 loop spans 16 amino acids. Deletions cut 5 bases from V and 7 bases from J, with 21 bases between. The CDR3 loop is CASSRTGMAGWNEQFF. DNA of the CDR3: TGTGCCAGCAGCCGAACCGGGATGGCTGGGTGGAATGAGCAGTTCTTC. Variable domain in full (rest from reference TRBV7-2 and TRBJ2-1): GAGVSQSPSNKVTEKGKDVELRCDPISGHTALYWYRQSLGQGLEFLIYFQGNSAPDKSGLPSDRFSAERTGGSVSTLTIQRTQQEDSAVYLCASSRTGMAGWNEQFFGPGTRLTVL.

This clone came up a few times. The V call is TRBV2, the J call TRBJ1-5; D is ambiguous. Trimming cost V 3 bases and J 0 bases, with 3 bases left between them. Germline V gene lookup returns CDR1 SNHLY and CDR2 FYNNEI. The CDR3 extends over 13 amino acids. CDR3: CASSESSNQPQHF. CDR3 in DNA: TGTGCCAGCAGTGAGAGTAGCAATCAGCCCCAGCATTTT.

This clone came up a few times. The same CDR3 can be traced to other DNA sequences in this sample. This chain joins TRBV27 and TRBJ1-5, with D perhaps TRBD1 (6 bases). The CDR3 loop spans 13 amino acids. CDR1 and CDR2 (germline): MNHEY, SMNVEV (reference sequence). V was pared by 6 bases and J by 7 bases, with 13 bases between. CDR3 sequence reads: CASSIDRYQPQHF. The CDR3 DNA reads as TGTGCCAGCAGCATCGACAGGTACCAGCCCCAGCATTTT.

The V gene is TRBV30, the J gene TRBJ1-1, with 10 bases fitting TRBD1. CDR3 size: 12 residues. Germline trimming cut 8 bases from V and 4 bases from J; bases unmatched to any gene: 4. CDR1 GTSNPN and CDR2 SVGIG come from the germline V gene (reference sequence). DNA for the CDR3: TGTGCCGTGGACAGGGGGGGCACTGAAGCTTTCTTT. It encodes CAVDRGGTEAFF.

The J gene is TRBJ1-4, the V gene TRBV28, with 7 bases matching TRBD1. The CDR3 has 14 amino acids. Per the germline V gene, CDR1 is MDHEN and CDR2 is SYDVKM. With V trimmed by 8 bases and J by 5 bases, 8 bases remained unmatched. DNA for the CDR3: TGTGCCAGCCAAACAGGGGCCGTGAATGAAAAACTGTTTTTT. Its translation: CASQTGAVNEKLFF.

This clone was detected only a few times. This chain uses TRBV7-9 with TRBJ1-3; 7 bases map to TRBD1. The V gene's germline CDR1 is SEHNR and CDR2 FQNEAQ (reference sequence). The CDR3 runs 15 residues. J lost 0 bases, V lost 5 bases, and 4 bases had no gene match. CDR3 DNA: TGTGCCAGCAGCGACAGGGCCCTCTCTGGAAACACCATATATTTT. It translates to CASSDRALSGNTIYF.

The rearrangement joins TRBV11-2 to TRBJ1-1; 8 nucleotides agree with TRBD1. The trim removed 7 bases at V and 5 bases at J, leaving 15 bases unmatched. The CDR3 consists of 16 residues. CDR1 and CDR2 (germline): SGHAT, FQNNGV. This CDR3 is CASIGGGQGRQTEAFF. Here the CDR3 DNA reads TGTGCCAGCATCGGAGGTGGACAGGGAAGGCAGACTGAAGCTTTCTTT.

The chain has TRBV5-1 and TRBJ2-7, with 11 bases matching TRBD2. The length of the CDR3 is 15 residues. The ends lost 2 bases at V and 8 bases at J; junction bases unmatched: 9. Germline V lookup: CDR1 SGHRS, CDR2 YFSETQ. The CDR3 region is CASSLELAGVRQQYF. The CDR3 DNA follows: TGCGCCAGCAGCTTAGAACTAGCGGGAGTTCGTCAGCAGTACTTC.

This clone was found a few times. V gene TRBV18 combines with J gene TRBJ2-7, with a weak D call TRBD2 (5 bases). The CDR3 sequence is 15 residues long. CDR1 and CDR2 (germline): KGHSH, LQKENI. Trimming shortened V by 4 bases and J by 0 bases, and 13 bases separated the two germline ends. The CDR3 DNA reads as TGTGCCAGCTCACTTAGCGCCAGCCCCTCCTACGAGCAGTACTTC. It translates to CASSLSASPSYEQYF. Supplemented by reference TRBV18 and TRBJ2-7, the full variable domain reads NAGVMQNPRHLVRRRGQEARLRCSPMKGHSHVYWYRQLPEEGLKFMVYLQKENIIDESGMPKERFSAEFPKEGPSILRIQQVVRGDSAAYFCASSLSASPSYEQYFGPGTRLTVT.

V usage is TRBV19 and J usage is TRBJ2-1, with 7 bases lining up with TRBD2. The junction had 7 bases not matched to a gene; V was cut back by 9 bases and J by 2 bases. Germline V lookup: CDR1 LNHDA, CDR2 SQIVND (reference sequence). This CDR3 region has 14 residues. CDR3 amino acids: CASARLAAYNEQFF. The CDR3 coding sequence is TGTGCCAGCGCCCGCCTAGCGGCCTACAATGAGCAGTTCTTC. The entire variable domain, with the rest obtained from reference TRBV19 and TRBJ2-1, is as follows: DGGITQSPKYLFRKEGQNVTLSCEQNLNHDAMYWYRQDPGQGLRLIYYSQIVNDFQKGDIAEGYSVSREKKESFPLTVTSAQKNPTAFYLCASARLAAYNEQFFGPGTRLTVL.

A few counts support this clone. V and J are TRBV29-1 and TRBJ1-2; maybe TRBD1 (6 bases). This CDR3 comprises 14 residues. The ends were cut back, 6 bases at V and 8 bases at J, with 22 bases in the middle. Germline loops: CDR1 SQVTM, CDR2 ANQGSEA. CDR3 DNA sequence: TGCAGCGTCGGACTTACAGGGCTCCAGCCCGGCTACACCTTC. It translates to CSVGLTGLQPGYTF. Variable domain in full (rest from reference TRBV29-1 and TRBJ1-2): SAVISQKPSRDICQRGTSLTIQCQVDSQVTMMFWYRQQPGQSLTLIATANQGSEATYESGFVIDKFPISRPNLTFSTLTVSNMSPEDSSIYLCSVGLTGLQPGYTFGSGTRLTVV.